This T cell receptor (beta chain) emerged from a study of CD8+CD57+ T cells in acquired aplastic anemia. CDR1 and CDR2 (germline): SNHLY, FYNNEI. V lost 8 bases and J lost 8; bases outside the gene matches: 9. CDR3 length: 13 residues. A note on this clonotype: Its target is unknown.

Researchers used genomic DNA as the template to profile TCR beta VDJ and CDR3. TCRdb re-derived calls from the reads in MiXCR, one entry per CDR3 protein. The sample includes about 40,000 distinct CDR3 sequences, less than 65% of them seen just once. Points from the study as a whole: It was found that nearly 30 CD8+ CDR3 sequences were shared between patients and controls.

Patients chosen for sequencing had shown CD8+CD57+ cell expansion by flow cytometry. Therapy had not been given to patients before blood sampling. The TCR was taken from a human donor with aplastic anemia. The chain has TRBV2 and TRBJ1-2; 9 nucleotides line up with TRBD1. Sequenced material: sorted CD4+, CD8+, or CD8+CD57+ T cells (not recorded which) from PBMCs. In DNA, the CDR3 is TGTGCCAGCCAAAGGACAGGGGTGGAAGGCTACACCTTC. It codes for CASQRTGVEGYTF.